Following are 12 T cell receptor beta chains from one sample sequenced in a study of T cells in tuberculosis (dated by TCRdb to the late 2010s). Library method: the immunoSEQ multiplex PCR assay. TCRdb carries this immuneACCESS record with in-frame sequences only. Its versions omit some clonotypes, under half of them owing to an unresolved V gene in the studies checked, with the rest unexplained. The sample table holds roughly 34,000 clones, of which about 97% were seen once. In total, the top ten clones hold roughly 6.2% of the sample. Sample: PBMCs. The source of these receptors is a donor aged 5-35 years with latent tuberculosis or without tuberculosis infection.

The V gene is TRBV5-1, the J gene TRBJ2-5, with no clear D. Trimming left V 4 bases short and J 4 bases short, with 17 bases between. Germline V lookup: CDR1 SGHRS, CDR2 YFSETQ. This CDR3 has 15 amino acids. The CDR3 DNA follows: TGCGCCAGCAGCCGAGCCCTGTGGGCCAGAGAGACCCAGTACTTC. It translates to CASSRALWARETQYF.

The CDR3 DNA is TGCGCCAGCAGCTTGTTAAAAGGGGTTGAAGACTCTGGAAACACCATATATTTT. It codes for CASSLLKGVEDSGNTIYF. The chain is built from TRBV5-1 and TRBJ1-3; D perhaps matches TRBD1 (5 bases). Between the trimmed V and J ends, which lost 1 base and 0 bases, there was a span of 17 bases. The V gene's germline CDR1 is SGHRS and CDR2 YFSETQ. The CDR3 consists of 18 residues.

The genes are TRBV7-2 and TRBJ2-5, with D perhaps matching TRBD2 (5 bases). This CDR3 contains 15 residues. V lost 2 bases and J lost 2, with 12 bases in between. CDR1 is SGHTA, CDR2 FQGNSA, per germline. Here the CDR3 DNA reads TGTGCCAGCAGCTTAAGCTTAGCGTCTCAAGAGACCCAGTACTTC. Translating gives CASSLSLASQETQYF.

V and J are TRBV30 and TRBJ1-1; D is perhaps TRBD1 (5 bases). Deletions cut 2 bases from V and 0 bases from J, with 19 bases between. The CDR3 is 17 amino acids. Germline V lookup: CDR1 GTSNPN, CDR2 SVGIG (reference sequence). CDR3 sequence reads: CAWSITRQSDLNTEAFF. The CDR3 coding sequence is TGTGCCTGGAGTATCACGAGACAGTCAGATCTGAACACTGAAGCTTTCTTT.

This chain uses TRBV6-5 with TRBJ2-3, with 8 bases fitting TRBD2. V was pared by 2 bases and J by 0 bases, with 4 bases of the junction left unmatched. This CDR3 has 16 residues. Germline-derived CDR1 and CDR2 are MNHEY and SVGAGI. For the CDR3, the DNA is TGTGCCAGCAGTTACCGCGGGGGGATCAGCACAGATACGCAGTATTTT. Translated: CASSYRGGISTDTQYF.

The V gene is TRBV4-2, the J gene TRBJ2-7, with 11 nucleotides matching TRBD1. The CDR3 is made up of 15 amino acids. J lost 7 bases, V lost 4 bases, and 9 bases had no gene match. Germline V gives CDR1 LGHNA, CDR2 YNFKEQ. CDR3: CASSRSGTGGGEQYF. DNA for the CDR3: TGTGCCAGCAGCCGTTCCGGGACAGGGGGGGGAGAGCAGTACTTC.

This chain uses TRBV18 with TRBJ2-3; 8 bases line up with TRBD1. The CDR3 covers 15 residues. The V segment lost 1 base and the J segment 1 base; nucleotides outside the gene matches: 1. The germline gives CDR1 KGHSH, CDR2 LQKENI. The CDR3 is CASSPLDRGTDTQYF. For the CDR3, the DNA is TGTGCCAGCTCACCACTGGACAGGGGCACAGATACGCAGTATTTT.

This rearrangement joins TRBV7-9 to TRBJ1-5; 12 bases are a match to TRBD1. The V and J ends lost 3 bases and 0 bases, in that order; junction bases with no gene match: 3. This CDR3 comprises 17 residues. Germline V gives CDR1 SEHNR, CDR2 FQNEAQ (reference sequence). The CDR3 DNA is TGTGCCAGCAGCTTCCAGGGACAGGGGGCTAGCAATCAGCCCCAGCATTTT. Translated, it gives CASSFQGQGASNQPQHF.

This rearrangement joins TRBV5-4 to TRBJ2-1; D uncertain. The CDR3 extends over 14 amino acids. Germline CDR1 SGHNT, CDR2 YYREEE (reference sequence). The V end lost 0 bases, the J end lost 9 bases, and 13 bases lay between the germline ends. As DNA, the CDR3 is TGTGCCAGCAGCTTGGTCCCTGCGGCCGGTGAGCAGTTCTTC. Protein sequence: CASSLVPAAGEQFF.

This chain connects TRBV28 to TRBJ1-3; 8 bases line up with TRBD1. V gave up 6 bases and J gave up 1 base; unmatched junction bases: 2. The CDR3 loop spans 14 amino acids. Looked up from germline, CDR1 is MDHEN and CDR2 is SYDVKM. CDR3 DNA sequence: TGTGCCAGCAGACGGACAGGGTCTGGAAACACCATATATTTT. It translates to CASRRTGSGNTIYF.

The chain employs TRBV9 and TRBJ1-4; D ambiguous. Germline values: CDR1 SGDLS, CDR2 YYNGEE. Trimming cost V 4 bases and J 5 bases, with 15 bases left between them. The CDR3 runs 15 residues. The DNA of the CDR3 is TGTGCCAGCAGCCCCCCGGGATACTCGAATGAAAAACTGTTTTTT. Translated, it gives CASSPPGYSNEKLFF. Looking up the rest from reference TRBV9 and TRBJ1-4 gives the full variable domain: DSGVTQTPKHLITATGQRVTLRCSPRSGDLSVYWYQQSLDQGLQFLIQYYNGEERAKGNILERFSAQQFPDLHSELNLSSLELGDSALYFCASSPPGYSNEKLFFGSGTQLSVL.

J is TRBJ2-1 and V is TRBV7-6; TRBD2 aligns across 7 bases. Per the germline V gene, CDR1 is SGHVS and CDR2 is FNYEAQ. The CDR3 runs 17 residues. V lost 1 base and J lost 9; bases outside the gene matches: 15. The CDR3 loop is CASSLVPSSGTRGEQFF. DNA of the CDR3: TGTGCCAGCAGCTTAGTACCATCAAGCGGGACGCGGGGTGAGCAGTTCTTC.